This T cell receptor (beta chain) was sequenced in a study of T cell responses to AZD1222 COVID-19 vaccine. Study at large: Second-dose schedules of about 4 or about 12 weeks were combined.

Concerning this clone itself: Its target is not known.

The study's findings and limits: Only a handful of AZD1222 recipients were seropositive at baseline. The CD4 TCRs associated with vaccination extended across spike and predominated at 160-218 and 743-854.

V gave up 1 base and J gave up 7 bases, with 13 bases separating them. The CDR3 runs to 14 residues. Germline CDR1 and CDR2: SEHNR and FQNEAQ (reference sequence). Here immunoSEQ multiplex PCR was the method, and the copy in TCRdb shows in-frame clones only, minus some. The sample includes around 150,000 clones, about nine tenths of them seen just once. This sequence joins TRBV7-9 and TRBJ1-1; unclear D gene. This sequence was found in an adult in good health. The specimen was peripheral blood, collected on day 0 of AZD1222 vaccination. Written as DNA, the CDR3 is TGTGCCAGCAGCTTAGGGAGCGGTAGAGATGAAGCTTTCTTT. As protein: CASSLGSGRDEAFF.